This T cell receptor beta chain was sequenced in a study of blood T cell repertoires in COVID-19. The assay was immunoSEQ multiplex PCR, and TCRdb's table has in-frame clones only and misses some. The profile shows over 250,000 clones, roughly nine tenths of them singletons. The source is a man aged 50-60 years with acute or convalescent COVID-19. The sequenced material came from peripheral blood.

For the CDR3, the DNA is TGTGCCACCAGTGACCGAGGGTCGCCGTGGAATGAGCAGTTCTTC. Translated: CATSDRGSPWNEQFF. This chain joins TRBV24-1 and TRBJ2-1, with D perhaps TRBD2 (5 bases). This CDR3 has 15 amino acids. The germline V and J ends were trimmed by 4 bases and 7 bases, with 16 bases remaining between them. Germline V gives CDR1 KGHDR, CDR2 SFDVKD.